What follows is one T cell receptor (beta chain) and its context. Its antigen remains unidentified. This sample was taken from a study of cytomegalovirus exposure and HLA in healthy donors. Vbeta (60) and Jbeta (13) primers were used in the PCR. Profiled with immunoSEQ multiplex PCR; TCRdb holds only in-frame clones, not every one. The repertoire holds 85,000 to 100,000 clones, with over 75% as singletons. Regarding the study as a whole: Later analysis indicated greater clonal expansion among HLA-associated TCR beta chains than among equally common other chains.

The sample was PBMCs. This TCR derives from a man under 40 in good health and CMV-seronegative.

For the CDR3, the DNA is TGTGCCAGCAGCTCTACAGGGGTGGAGACCCAGTACTTC. Residues: CASSSTGVETQYF. The chain links TRBV7-2 to TRBJ2-5; TRBD1 aligns across 7 bases. The V gene's germline CDR1 is SGHTA and CDR2 FQGNSA. This CDR3 spans 13 amino acids. After removal of 4 bases from V and 5 bases from J, the junction contained 4 bases not matched to a gene.